This T cell receptor beta chain was obtained from a study of blood T cells in healthy people across ages. Study-level results: Considered underestimates were the diversity estimates obtained from one million T cells.

Investigators took 8.5 to 10 milliliters of peripheral blood from every donor. With each sample, at least 5 micrograms of total RNA were extracted. Alongside a J-beta primer mix, a sample-barcoded 5' primer served in a second PCR lasting roughly 7 to 12 cycles. Every cDNA molecule bore a tag from a template-switch adaptor containing 12 random nucleotides. TCRdb redid the calling of the 5' RACE reads with MiXCR, one entry per CDR3 protein. The sample comprises hundreds of thousands of distinct CDR3 sequences, over 40% of which are singletons, and about 14% rests with the top ten. This clonotype was observed many times. Its antigen is currently unknown. Per germline, CDR1 SGHRS and CDR2 YFSETQ. The CDR3 loop spans 13 amino acids. Trimming cost V 7 bases and J 2 bases, with 13 bases left between them.

The origin of this receptor is an elderly woman in good health. Material: blood. This chain connects TRBV5-1 to TRBJ2-7; D assignment may be TRBD1 or TRBD2 (5 bases each). CDR3 sequence reads: CASCRDRAYEQYF. The CDR3 nucleotides read TGCGCCAGCTGCCGGGACCGGGCCTACGAGCAGTACTTC. Full variable domain (rest looked up from reference TRBV5-1 and TRBJ2-7): KAGVTQTPRYLIKTRGQQVTLSCSPISGHRSVSWYQQTPGQGLQFLFEYFSETQRNKGNFPGRFSGRQFSNSRSEMNVSTLELGDSALYLCASCRDRAYEQYFGPGTRLTVT.